Reported below is one TCR beta chain. The entry originates in a study of blood T cell repertoires in COVID-19. On the study more broadly: Samples representing acute and convalescent COVID-19 were sourced from the United States, Italy and Spain. PBMCs, B-cell-depleted T cells, or T cells were the source of the cDNA or gDNA that made up the material.

As handled by the study authors: Quantification of nucleated cells was approximated via reference gene primer amplification. Clones were sequenced by immunoSEQ multiplex PCR, and TCRdb holds only the in-frame ones, with some missing. The D gene and trimming were derived from the DNA, and the V and J assignments and clone size from that table. This table has about 200,000 clones, more than 70% appearing once. Germline assignment: CDR1 SGHRS and CDR2 YFSETQ. The V segment lost 5 bases and the J segment 0 bases; nucleotides outside the gene matches: 6. The CDR3 is 15 residues long. This TCR was sampled from a woman aged 40 to 55 who had recovered from COVID-19. The rearrangement uses TRBV5-1 and TRBJ2-3, with 7 bases identical to TRBD2. The specimen sequenced was peripheral blood. The chain's CDR3 is CASRVLAQSTDTQYF. CDR3 nucleotides: TGCGCCAGCAGGGTACTAGCGCAGAGCACAGATACGCAGTATTTT.